A selection of T cell receptor beta chains follows, all from one sample in a study of response to subunit inactivated influenza vaccine. TCRdb reprocessed the RT-PCR reads via MiXCR and lists one record per CDR3 protein. Counted here are more than 400,000 distinct CDR3 sequences, under 8.5% occurring once; the ten biggest clones make up approximately 14%. The sequencing used PBMCs from blood, collected about 23 months after vaccination. These receptors were collected from a man between 50 and 75 years old who received an inactivated influenza vaccine. The conserved cysteine and the conserved F or W are not part of the CDR3 here. Fields, in order: J gene, V gene, clone size, CDR3 protein. Size values are once, few and many counts, or a class for expanded clones, and some rows have none.

j_gene: TRBJ2-7; v_gene: TRBV12-3/TRBV12-4; abundance: many; CDR3aa: ASSLGGQVPEEQY
j_gene: TRBJ2-1; v_gene: TRBV24-1; abundance: NA; CDR3aa: ATSDHKGPSNEQF
j_gene: TRBJ2-7; v_gene: TRBV3-1; abundance: NA; CDR3aa: ASSQEKVTGGYEQY
j_gene: TRBJ2-7; v_gene: TRBV10-3; abundance: many; CDR3aa: AISEGTGEYEQY
j_gene: TRBJ2-7; v_gene: TRBV13; abundance: NA; CDR3aa: ASSKDSGGYEQY
j_gene: TRBJ1-3; v_gene: TRBV19; abundance: few; CDR3aa: ASSRQAGNTIY
j_gene: TRBJ1-5; v_gene: TRBV7-2; abundance: NA; CDR3aa: ASSFFRGGNQPQH
j_gene: TRBJ2-7; v_gene: TRBV7-6; abundance: NA; CDR3aa: ASSLSAYGQAITYEQY
j_gene: TRBJ2-2; v_gene: TRBV18; abundance: many; CDR3aa: ASSPSGPNTGELF
j_gene: TRBJ1-5; v_gene: TRBV10-3; abundance: many; CDR3aa: AISDADSNQPQH
j_gene: TRBJ2-7; v_gene: TRBV7-2; abundance: many; CDR3aa: ASSFAGSSVYEQY
j_gene: TRBJ2-7; v_gene: TRBV7-8; abundance: many; CDR3aa: ASSLENFGTDLYEQY
j_gene: TRBJ2-1; v_gene: TRBV18; abundance: few; CDR3aa: ASSILLAGGGEQF
j_gene: TRBJ2-3; v_gene: TRBV6-4; abundance: few; CDR3aa: ASEPGLGPSDTQY
j_gene: TRBJ2-3; v_gene: TRBV9; abundance: many; CDR3aa: ASSVASVSTDTQY
j_gene: TRBJ2-2; v_gene: TRBV4-2; abundance: many; CDR3aa: ASSQDWSGTGELF
j_gene: TRBJ2-1; v_gene: TRBV5-1; abundance: NA; CDR3aa: ASSNSRDTLSYNEQF
j_gene: TRBJ1-5; v_gene: TRBV6-2/TRBV6-3; abundance: many; CDR3aa: ARWTGANQPQH
j_gene: TRBJ1-5; v_gene: TRBV20-1; abundance: NA; CDR3aa: CARDFARGDNQPQH
j_gene: TRBJ2-2; v_gene: TRBV4-1; abundance: many; CDR3aa: ASSQKQGWAGELF
j_gene: TRBJ2-3; v_gene: TRBV5-7; abundance: NA; CDR3aa: ASSVQGGDTQY
j_gene: TRBJ2-7; v_gene: TRBV3-1; abundance: NA; CDR3aa: ASSQQAGSDEQY
j_gene: TRBJ2-5; v_gene: TRBV20-1; abundance: few; CDR3aa: SARVAGGKTQY
j_gene: TRBJ2-1; v_gene: TRBV7-9; abundance: many; CDR3aa: ASSLMGGMANEQF
j_gene: TRBJ2-2; v_gene: TRBV7-3; abundance: few; CDR3aa: ASSYTGRDTGELF
j_gene: TRBJ1-5; v_gene: TRBV20-1; abundance: few; CDR3aa: SARDHPKDRRNQPQH
j_gene: TRBJ2-7; v_gene: TRBV10-2; abundance: few; CDR3aa: ASSEAPDLRGEQY
j_gene: TRBJ2-1; v_gene: TRBV4-2; abundance: many; CDR3aa: ASSPDPYNEQF
j_gene: TRBJ2-2; v_gene: TRBV4-3; abundance: few; CDR3aa: ASSQRAGDTGELF
j_gene: TRBJ2-7; v_gene: TRBV5-1; abundance: many; CDR3aa: ASSLSTGGSYEQY
j_gene: TRBJ2-3; v_gene: TRBV12-3/TRBV12-4; abundance: many; CDR3aa: ASSIGSTDTQY
j_gene: TRBJ1-1; v_gene: TRBV25-1; abundance: NA; CDR3aa: ASSETARGTEAF
j_gene: TRBJ2-2; v_gene: TRBV9; abundance: few; CDR3aa: ASSDRRGTGELF
j_gene: TRBJ2-1; v_gene: TRBV7-9; abundance: few; CDR3aa: ASSPLSAGVMNEQF
j_gene: TRBJ1-1; v_gene: TRBV5-6; abundance: many; CDR3aa: ASSLERGSGRAEAF
j_gene: TRBJ2-5; v_gene: TRBV6-1; abundance: few; CDR3aa: ASSEVARTRLLTQY
j_gene: TRBJ2-1; v_gene: TRBV4-3; abundance: NA; CDR3aa: ASSQDGQRRTYNEQF
j_gene: TRBJ2-3; v_gene: TRBV4-3; abundance: NA; CDR3aa: ASSQDGVSGRAGTDTQY
j_gene: TRBJ2-5; v_gene: TRBV10-2; abundance: many; CDR3aa: ASSRQGPATQY
j_gene: TRBJ1-1; v_gene: TRBV30; abundance: few; CDR3aa: AWRTDGINTEAF
j_gene: TRBJ2-4; v_gene: TRBV7-2; abundance: few; CDR3aa: ASSPSWDRGPDIQY
j_gene: TRBJ2-5; v_gene: TRBV6-1; abundance: many; CDR3aa: ASSRLAGGPETQY
j_gene: TRBJ2-5; v_gene: TRBV5-1; abundance: many; CDR3aa: ASSARTGWQETQY
j_gene: TRBJ2-1; v_gene: TRBV20-1; abundance: many; CDR3aa: SAMVTTYNEQF
j_gene: TRBJ1-2; v_gene: TRBV11-2; abundance: few; CDR3aa: ASSREANYGYT
j_gene: TRBJ1-6; v_gene: TRBV14; abundance: NA; CDR3aa: ASSQGPEEANSPLH
j_gene: TRBJ2-7; v_gene: TRBV10-3; abundance: NA; CDR3aa: AISGTNREQY
j_gene: TRBJ1-2; v_gene: TRBV7-2; abundance: NA; CDR3aa: ASSLLTGQSYSGYT
j_gene: TRBJ1-3; v_gene: TRBV12-3/TRBV12-4; abundance: NA; CDR3aa: ASSPQTSSGNTIY
j_gene: TRBJ1-2; v_gene: TRBV5-1; abundance: many; CDR3aa: ASSLLVSGEHGYT
j_gene: TRBJ1-1; v_gene: TRBV12-3/TRBV12-4; abundance: NA; CDR3aa: ASSRRALGQNTEAF
j_gene: TRBJ2-3; v_gene: TRBV7-8; abundance: few; CDR3aa: ASKRGGDTQY
j_gene: TRBJ2-1; v_gene: TRBV5-4; abundance: few; CDR3aa: ASSSTSNEQF
j_gene: TRBJ1-5; v_gene: TRBV12-3/TRBV12-4; abundance: NA; CDR3aa: ASSWRTGQPQH
j_gene: TRBJ2-1; v_gene: TRBV10-3; abundance: many; CDR3aa: AISEDGNEQF
j_gene: TRBJ1-5; v_gene: TRBV5-1; abundance: NA; CDR3aa: ASSLLGQGNQPQH
j_gene: TRBJ2-1; v_gene: TRBV20-1; abundance: NA; CDR3aa: SASSQGAYNEQF
j_gene: TRBJ2-6; v_gene: TRBV6-5; abundance: NA; CDR3aa: ASSYSKVPRGANVLT